Following are 13 T cell receptor beta chains from one sample sequenced in a study of CD8 T cells in ankylosing spondylitis. TCRdb used MiXCR to reprocess the 5' RACE reads, holding one entry per CDR3 protein. The table records 130,000 or so distinct CDR3 sequences, over 6% of them present only once. The sample comprised blood, either unsorted or a sorted T cell fraction (not recorded which). The receptors stem from a male donor with ankylosing spondylitis or in good health (not recorded which).

The table lists this clonotype with many counts. The V and J genes are TRBV5-6 and TRBJ2-3, with D unresolved. The V end was cut by 1 base, the J end by 2 bases, with 14 bases between. Germline CDR1 and CDR2: SGHDT and YYEEEE. CDR3 length: 16 residues. The CDR3 DNA reads TGTGCCAGCAGCTTGTTCTCAGGTGACGACACAGATACGCAGTATTTT. Amino acids: CASSLFSGDDTDTQYF.

Ten or more counts support this clonotype. V and J are TRBV20-1 and TRBJ1-1; D unresolved. Trimming left V 3 bases short and J 1 base short, with 15 bases between. The CDR3 covers 15 residues. The V gene's germline CDR1 is DFQATT and CDR2 SNEGSKA (reference sequence). The chain's CDR3 is CSARPPGLKNTEAFF. The CDR3 DNA reads TGCAGTGCTAGGCCTCCCGGACTTAAGAACACTGAAGCTTTCTTT.

The gene calls are TRBV20-1 and TRBJ2-5; a possible D gene is TRBD1 (6 bases). The CDR3 is 15 residues long. V was trimmed by 5 bases and J by 5 bases, leaving 21 bases between them. Germline CDR1 is DFQATT and CDR2 is SNEGSKA (reference sequence). The CDR3 protein is CSAYPSQGPGETQYF. Here the CDR3 DNA reads TGCAGTGCTTACCCATCCCAGGGGCCTGGGGAGACCCAGTACTTC.

This clonotype appeared many times. DNA for the CDR3: TGCAGTGCTAGACTGGCGTCGGGGGCTGCTGAAAAACTGTTTTTT. The encoded protein is CSARLASGAAEKLFF. The rearrangement joins TRBV20-1 to TRBJ1-4; TRBD1 is a possible D gene (6 bases). Trimming took off 2 bases at V and 7 bases at J, with 17 bases between the two ends. This CDR3 region has 15 residues. Looked up from germline, CDR1 is DFQATT and CDR2 is SNEGSKA (reference sequence).

This clonotype was counted ten times or more. V usage is TRBV27 and J usage is TRBJ2-7, with D possibly being TRBD1 (6 bases). This CDR3 is built from 15 residues. Trimming removed 4 bases from V and 0 bases from J, with 13 bases in between. The germline CDR1 and CDR2 sequences are MNHEY and SMNVEV (reference sequence). CDR3 nucleotide sequence: TGTGCCAGCAGTTCAGGGGCAGCTAGCTCCTACGAGCAGTACTTC. As protein: CASSSGAASSYEQYF.

This clonotype occurred many times. V and J are TRBV5-1 and TRBJ1-2; TRBD1 is a possible D gene (5 bases). Germline V gene lookup returns CDR1 SGHRS and CDR2 YFSETQ. CDR3 length equals 15 residues. Trimming left V 0 bases short and J 3 bases short, with 12 bases between. The CDR3 nucleotides are TGCGCCAGCAGCTTGGGCCCCGAAGGGGACTATGGCTACACCTTC. The encoded protein is CASSLGPEGDYGYTF.

V is TRBV15 and J is TRBJ2-3; 10 bases are shared with TRBD2. The trim removed 0 bases at V and 2 bases at J, leaving 8 bases unmatched. The V gene's germline CDR1 is LNHNV and CDR2 YYDKDF (reference sequence). This CDR3 comprises 18 residues. The CDR3 DNA reads TGTGCCACCAGCAGAGATTCAGGGAGCGGGAGGGTCACAGATACGCAGTATTTT. Amino acid sequence: CATSRDSGSGRVTDTQYF.

V usage is TRBV5-1 and J usage is TRBJ2-7, with a tentative D call TRBD2 (5 bases). Germline assignment: CDR1 SGHRS and CDR2 YFSETQ. The CDR3 sequence is 14 residues long. V was shortened by 0 bases and J by 5 bases, with 12 bases between the two germline ends. The CDR3 DNA follows: TGCGCCAGCAGCTTGGCCAGAGGGAGCGACGAGCAGTACTTC. Protein: CASSLARGSDEQYF.

This clonotype was counted only a few times. Here the CDR3 DNA reads TGTGCCAGCAGCAAGTCCCGGACTCCCTTGCCCTACGAGCAGTACTTC. Translating it yields CASSKSRTPLPYEQYF. This chain connects TRBV21-1 to TRBJ2-7; the table gives TRBD2 as D, unverified against the DNA. TRBV21-1 counts as a pseudogene. This CDR3 is 16 amino acids long.

This clonotype was counted ten times or more. At one end the junction does not follow the germline gene, possibly because of a read error. The rearrangement links TRBV7-7 to TRBJ2-5, with D hard to call. Germline-derived CDR1 and CDR2 are SSHAT and FNYEAQ (reference sequence). The length of the CDR3 is 15 residues. CDR3 residues: CASSWAGSKQETQYF. The CDR3, as DNA: TGTGCTAGCAGCTGGGCAGGCTCTAAACAAGAGACCCAGTACTTC.

This clonotype was picked up many times. The chain employs TRBV3-1 and TRBJ1-6; no clear D. Germline-derived CDR1 and CDR2 are LGHDT and YNNKEL (reference sequence). V was shortened by 1 base and J by 6 bases, with 4 bases between the two germline ends. The CDR3 consists of 13 residues. The CDR3 sequence is CASSQGSNSPLHF. The DNA for the CDR3 is TGTGCCAGCAGCCAAGGCAGTAATTCACCCCTCCACTTT.

In this sample, this clonotype turned up many times. V usage is TRBV20-1 and J usage is TRBJ2-6; no clear D. The CDR3 is made up of 18 amino acids. CDR1 is DFQATT and CDR2 is SNEGSKA in the germline V gene (reference sequence). V lost 0 bases and J 0 bases, leaving 15 bases between the germline ends. CDR3 DNA sequence: TGCAGTGCTAGAGATCCCCTCCCCATCTACTCTGGGGCCAACGTCCTGACTTTC. Translation gives CSARDPLPIYSGANVLTF.

V usage is TRBV20-1 and J usage is TRBJ2-7; D may be TRBD1 (6 bases). CDR1 is DFQATT, CDR2 SNEGSKA, per germline (reference sequence). The CDR3 sequence is 13 residues long. Trimming stripped 6 bases from V and 6 bases from J, with 18 bases between. CDR3 region: CSAQQRTASEQYF. CDR3 bases: TGCAGTGCCCAACAAAGGACAGCCTCCGAGCAGTACTTC.